This T cell receptor (beta chain) derives from a study of T cell responses to AZD1222 COVID-19 vaccine. Study-wide context: Investigators merged groups given second doses at roughly 4 or roughly 12 weeks.

This CDR3 contains 15 residues. Germline CDR1 is SGHRS and CDR2 is YFSETQ. V dropped 4 bases and J dropped 3; count of bases not matched to a gene: 8. Whole-study findings and limits: Sampling that yielded the repertoires occurred only after the peak T cell response.

TCRdb's table, derived via immunoSEQ multiplex PCR, lists solely in-frame clones and lacks some. The table lists 100,000 to 150,000 clones, roughly nine tenths of them singletons. This clone occurred once. The antigen remains unidentified. The TCR was taken from an adult in good health. The specimen was peripheral blood, collected on day 0 of AZD1222 vaccination. The chain couples TRBV5-1 to TRBJ2-7; 9 nucleotides agree with TRBD1. CDR3 in DNA: TGCGCCAGCAGCGATGGGACAGGGTGGTTCTACGAGCAGTACTTC. Its protein is CASSDGTGWFYEQYF.